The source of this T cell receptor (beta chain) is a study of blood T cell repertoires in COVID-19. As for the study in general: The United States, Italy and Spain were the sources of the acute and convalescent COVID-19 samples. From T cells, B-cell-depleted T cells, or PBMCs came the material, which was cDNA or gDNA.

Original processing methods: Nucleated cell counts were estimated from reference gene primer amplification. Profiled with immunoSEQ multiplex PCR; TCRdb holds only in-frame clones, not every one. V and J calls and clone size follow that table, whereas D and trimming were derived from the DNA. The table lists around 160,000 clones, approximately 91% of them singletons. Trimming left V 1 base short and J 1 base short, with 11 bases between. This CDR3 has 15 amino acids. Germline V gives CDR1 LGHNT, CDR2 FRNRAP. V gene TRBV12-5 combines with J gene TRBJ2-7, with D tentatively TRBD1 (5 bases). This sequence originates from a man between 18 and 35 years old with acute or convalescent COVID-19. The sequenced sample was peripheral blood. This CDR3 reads CASGLGQTGSYEQYF. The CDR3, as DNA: TGTGCTAGTGGTTTGGGACAGACTGGGTCCTACGAGCAGTACTTC.